These 31 T cell receptor beta chains originate from one sample sequenced in a study of blood T cell repertoires in COVID-19. Clones were read by immunoSEQ multiplex PCR, and TCRdb kept only the in-frame ones, dropping some. This sample yields fewer than 300,000 clones, of which roughly 85% are seen a single time; approximately 5.1% belongs to the top ten. Sequenced: peripheral blood. All receptors derive from a man in his fifties or sixties with active or convalescent COVID-19.

The chain has TRBV7-3 and TRBJ2-1; 12 bases line up with TRBD2. This CDR3 is built from 14 residues. Trimming cost V 5 bases and J 9 bases; bases outside gene matches: 5. Germline V gene data show CDR1 as SGHTA and CDR2 as FQGTGA. The CDR3 spells CASSPGLAGFEQFF. CDR3 DNA: TGTGCCAGCAGCCCTGGACTAGCGGGATTTGAGCAGTTCTTC.

The CDR3 loop is CASSATDRADGYTF. DNA of the CDR3: TGTGCCAGCAGCGCAACCGACAGGGCTGATGGCTACACCTTC. This chain uses TRBV4-2 with TRBJ1-2; 7 bases are shared with TRBD1. CDR1 is LGHNA, CDR2 YNFKEQ, per germline. V shed 5 bases and J 6 bases; nucleotides not matched to a gene: 9. This CDR3 contains 14 residues.

The V and J genes are TRBV3-1 (or the pseudogene TRBV3-2) and TRBJ2-5, with 7 bases fitting TRBD2. Germline V CDR1 and CDR2: LGHDT, YNNKEL (reference sequence). The CDR3 has 16 residues. V lost 0 bases to trimming and J lost 4 bases; unmatched junction nucleotides: 8. CDR3 sequence reads: CASSQDIGGGRETQYF. CDR3 DNA: TGTGCCAGCAGCCAAGATATAGGTGGCGGGAGAGAGACCCAGTACTTC.

The chain employs TRBV25-1 and TRBJ1-5; D uncertain. Trimming took off 2 bases at V and 2 bases at J, with 10 bases between the two ends. This CDR3 spans 15 amino acids. The germline CDR1 and CDR2 sequences are MGHDK and SYGVNS. CDR3 in DNA: TGTGCCAGCAGTGAAGCAGGCCTGGGCAATCAGCCCCAGCATTTT. Translating gives CASSEAGLGNQPQHF.

The V gene is TRBV28, the J gene TRBJ1-1, with a tentative D call TRBD1 (5 bases). The CDR3 covers 15 residues. Trimming took off 2 bases at V and 1 base at J, with 11 bases between the two ends. Germline V gene data show CDR1 as MDHEN and CDR2 as SYDVKM. DNA of the CDR3: TGTGCCAGCAGTTTAGGAGGGGTGGGGAACACTGAAGCTTTCTTT. This gives the protein CASSLGGVGNTEAFF.

This chain links TRBV30 with TRBJ2-1; D is perhaps TRBD2 (6 bases). Trimming stripped 2 bases from V and 3 bases from J, with 11 bases between. CDR3 length: 14 residues. Per the germline V gene, CDR1 is GTSNPN and CDR2 is SVGIG (reference sequence). The CDR3 loop reads CAWSFGGNYNEQFF. CDR3 nucleotides: TGTGCCTGGAGTTTCGGCGGGAACTACAATGAGCAGTTCTTC.

This rearrangement joins TRBV5-1 to TRBJ2-7; TRBD2 matches 10 bases. The CDR3 consists of 13 residues. Germline lookup yields CDR1 SGHRS and CDR2 YFSETQ. J gave up 5 bases and V 6 bases, and 5 bases lay outside the gene matches. The CDR3 protein is CASNLAGAHEQYF. The CDR3 region has the DNA TGCGCCAGCAACCTAGCGGGAGCCCACGAGCAGTACTTC.

The chain recombines TRBV28 with TRBJ1-5; 8 positions match TRBD1. Unmatched junction bases numbered 7, after V lost 6 bases and J lost 0 bases. The CDR3 runs to 16 residues. Germline V gene sequence: CDR1 MDHEN, CDR2 SYDVKM. The CDR3 nucleotides are TGTGCCAGCAGCGGACAGGGAAGGGGTAGCAATCAGCCCCAGCATTTT. It codes for CASSGQGRGSNQPQHF.

V usage is TRBV7-2 and J usage is TRBJ2-3, with D possibly TRBD2 on 6 matching bases. V lost 1 base and J lost 2, with 13 bases in between. The V gene's germline CDR1 is SGHTA and CDR2 FQGNSA. The CDR3 has 16 amino acids. DNA of the CDR3: TGTGCCAGCAGCTTAGGTTTGGGGGAGGTCACAGATACGCAGTATTTT. It encodes CASSLGLGEVTDTQYF.

The rearrangement uses TRBV30 and TRBJ1-4; D call uncertain. The V end was cut by 2 bases, the J end by 7 bases, with 20 bases between. Germline V CDR1 and CDR2: GTSNPN, SVGIG (reference sequence). This CDR3 has 16 amino acids. The CDR3 DNA reads TGTGCCTGGAGTATATGGCGGGCTAAGTCTGGTGAAAAACTGTTTTTT. It translates to CAWSIWRAKSGEKLFF.

The chain joins TRBV5-1 to TRBJ2-7; 8 nucleotides align to TRBD2. V shed 4 bases and J 6 bases; nucleotides not matched to a gene: 9. The germline V gene has CDR1 SGHRS and CDR2 YFSETQ. The CDR3 spans 14 residues. CDR3 region: CASSQSGGLSEQYF. The CDR3, as DNA: TGCGCCAGCAGCCAAAGCGGGGGCCTTAGCGAGCAGTACTTC.

This rearrangement joins TRBV3-1 (or the pseudogene TRBV3-2) to TRBJ2-2; D is possibly TRBD2 (6 bases). CDR3 size: 15 residues. Germline assignment: CDR1 LGHDT and CDR2 YNNKEL (reference sequence). Trimming shortened V by 3 bases and J by 4 bases, and 12 bases separated the two germline ends. The DNA of the CDR3 is TGTGCCAGCAGCCAGACTAGGGGAACCACCGGGGAGCTGTTTTTT. Protein sequence: CASSQTRGTTGELFF.

The chain couples TRBV18 to TRBJ2-3; a possible D gene is TRBD2 (6 bases). Germline V lookup: CDR1 KGHSH, CDR2 LQKENI. This CDR3 is 14 amino acids long. Trimming stripped 4 bases from V and 2 bases from J, with 10 bases between. DNA for the CDR3: TGTGCCAGCTCACGGGACTTTAACACAGATACGCAGTATTTT. Its protein product is CASSRDFNTDTQYF. Combining the CDR3 with reference TRBV18 and TRBJ2-3 gives the whole variable domain NAGVMQNPRHLVRRRGQEARLRCSPMKGHSHVYWYRQLPEEGLKFMVYLQKENIIDESGMPKERFSAEFPKEGPSILRIQQVVRGDSAAYFCASSRDFNTDTQYFGPGTRLTVL.

The J gene is TRBJ1-2, the V gene TRBV30; 10 nucleotides match TRBD1. From germline, CDR1 is GTSNPN and CDR2 SVGIG (reference sequence). The J segment lost 8 bases and the V segment lost 4 bases, leaving 10 bases of the junction unmatched. This CDR3 has 14 residues. The CDR3 loop reads CAWTFDRGRSGYTF. CDR3 sequence (DNA): TGTGCCTGGACCTTCGACAGGGGGCGCAGCGGCTACACCTTC.

The gene calls are TRBV5-1 and TRBJ2-1; no firm D call. CDR3 size: 16 residues. The germline V and J ends were trimmed by 1 base and 5 bases, with 16 bases remaining between them. Looked up from germline, CDR1 is SGHRS and CDR2 is YFSETQ. In nucleotides, the CDR3 is TGCGCCAGCAGCTTGAAGCCACAGCATCTAAACAATGAGCAGTTCTTC. It codes for CASSLKPQHLNNEQFF.

V usage is TRBV7-9 and J usage is TRBJ1-4, with 9 positions matching TRBD1. This CDR3 is built from 16 residues. Germline CDR1 SEHNR, CDR2 FQNEAQ (reference sequence). V shed 4 bases, J shed 8 bases, and the junction held 11 bases outside the gene matches. Here the CDR3 reads CASSSPSQGAGEKLFF. CDR3 DNA: TGTGCCAGCAGCTCTCCCTCACAGGGGGCAGGAGAAAAACTGTTTTTT.

The chain uses TRBV7-9 and TRBJ1-2; no firm D call. Germline V gives CDR1 SEHNR, CDR2 FQNEAQ (reference sequence). V lost 1 base and J 2 bases, leaving 5 bases between the germline ends. There are 13 residues in the CDR3. The CDR3 bases are TGTGCCAGCAGCTTAGTTCAGAACTATGGCTACACCTTC. The encoded protein is CASSLVQNYGYTF.

The chain uses TRBV5-5 and TRBJ1-1, with TRBD1 identical over 7 bases. Germline values: CDR1 SGHKS, CDR2 YYEKEE (reference sequence). V trimming: 6 bases; J trimming: 3 bases; junction bases outside the gene matches: 11. The CDR3 has 15 amino acids. The DNA for the CDR3 is TGTGCCAGCATGCGAGGAGGGGGCACCCACACTGAAGCTTTCTTT. Protein sequence: CASMRGGGTHTEAFF. Variable domain in full (rest from reference TRBV5-5 and TRBJ1-1): DAGVTQSPTHLIKTRGQQVTLRCSPISGHKSVSWYQQVLGQGPQFIFQYYEKEERGRGNFPDRFSARQFPNYSSELNVNALLLGDSALYLCASMRGGGTHTEAFFGQGTRLTVV.

The CDR3 nucleotides are TGTGCCAGCAGCGCGACATTGTACGAGCAGTACTTC. Its translation is CASSATLYEQYF. This chain links TRBV7-2 with TRBJ2-7; D is unclear. V dropped 5 bases and J dropped 4 bases, with 9 bases sitting between them. Germline V gene sequence: CDR1 SGHTA, CDR2 FQGNSA. The CDR3 covers 12 residues.

The rearrangement uses TRBV15 and TRBJ1-5; D is perhaps TRBD1 (5 bases). The ends were cut back, 1 base at V and 3 bases at J, with 10 bases in the middle. In germline, CDR1 is LNHNV, CDR2 YYDKDF (reference sequence). The CDR3 has 15 amino acids. The CDR3 spells CATSRVREVNQPQHF. In DNA, the CDR3 is TGTGCCACCAGCAGAGTCAGGGAAGTCAATCAGCCCCAGCATTTT. The complete variable domain, with remaining parts taken from reference TRBV15 and TRBJ1-5, reads DAMVIQNPRYQVTQFGKPVTLSCSQTLNHNVMYWYQQKSSQAPKLLFHYYDKDFNNEADTPDNFQSRRPNTSFCFLDIRSPGLGDTAMYLCATSRVREVNQPQHFGDGTRLSIL.

The chain uses TRBV4-3 and TRBJ1-1, with D possibly TRBD1 on 6 matching bases. In germline, CDR1 is LGHNA, CDR2 YSLEER. V lost 4 bases, J lost 10 bases, and 16 bases lay in between. The CDR3 is 13 residues long. This CDR3 is CASSPYRADGAFF. For the CDR3, the DNA is TGCGCCAGCAGCCCCTACAGGGCGGACGGAGCTTTCTTT.

The genes are TRBV5-4 and TRBJ1-2, with D possibly TRBD1 on 5 matching bases. Trimming pared 0 bases from V and 6 bases from J, leaving 12 bases between. The CDR3 consists of 14 residues. Germline CDR1 reads SGHNT; CDR2 reads YYREEE (reference sequence). The CDR3 here is CASSLALSGNGYTF. The CDR3 region has the DNA TGTGCCAGCAGCTTGGCCCTTTCAGGGAATGGCTACACCTTC.

This clone was recorded once. The CDR3 protein is CASSSGLGDTDTQYF. The CDR3 DNA sequence: TGTGCCAGCAGCTCAGGACTAGGAGACACAGATACGCAGTATTTT. The chain couples TRBV11-2 to TRBJ2-3; 7 bases align to TRBD2. The CDR3 runs 15 residues. Trimming cost V 4 bases and J 2 bases; bases outside gene matches: 6. Germline lookup yields CDR1 SGHAT and CDR2 FQNNGV.

The chain employs TRBV30 and TRBJ2-3, with a tentative D call TRBD1 (6 bases). Germline loops: CDR1 GTSNPN, CDR2 SVGIG (reference sequence). There are 13 residues in the CDR3. V was clipped by 8 bases and J by 1 base, with 13 bases between them. As DNA, the CDR3 is TGTGCCCGTACAGGGAAGGGCACAGATACGCAGTATTTT. Translated, it gives CARTGKGTDTQYF.

This clone has just a few counts. The rearrangement joins TRBV6-5 to TRBJ2-2, with D maybe TRBD2 (7 bases). This CDR3 is built from 15 residues. The V gene lost 8 bases and the J gene lost 5 bases, with 18 bases spanning the gap. CDR1 MNHEY and CDR2 SVGAGI come from the germline V gene. CDR3 in amino acids: CASGGATVETGELFF. The CDR3 DNA follows: TGTGCCAGCGGGGGGGCCACCGTTGAGACCGGGGAGCTGTTTTTT.

V and J are TRBV7-6 and TRBJ2-2; 11 nucleotides match TRBD2. There are 15 residues in the CDR3. Germline V gives CDR1 SGHVS, CDR2 FNYEAQ. Germline trimming cut 5 bases from V and 5 bases from J; bases unmatched to any gene: 4. CDR3 sequence reads: CASSLGTSGTGELFF. The CDR3, as DNA: TGTGCCAGCAGCCTAGGGACTAGCGGAACCGGGGAGCTGTTTTTT.

This chain joins TRBV7-9 and TRBJ2-1; TRBD2 matches 7 bases. CDR1 and CDR2 (germline): SEHNR, FQNEAQ (reference sequence). J gave up 1 base and V 1 base, and 4 bases lay outside the gene matches. The CDR3 sequence is 16 residues long. The CDR3 sequence is CASSLVGRSSYNEQFF. Written as DNA, the CDR3 is TGTGCCAGCAGCTTAGTCGGGAGGAGTTCCTACAATGAGCAGTTCTTC.

The chain couples TRBV5-1 to TRBJ2-7, with TRBD2 as a possible D gene (7 bases). Trimming shortened V by 4 bases and J by 3 bases, and 14 bases separated the two germline ends. CDR1 and CDR2 (germline): SGHRS, YFSETQ. The CDR3 extends over 14 amino acids. CDR3 region: CASSPEGGGYEQYF. The CDR3 DNA reads TGCGCCAGCAGCCCGGAAGGGGGGGGCTACGAGCAGTACTTC.

The V gene is TRBV6-6, the J gene TRBJ1-2; no definite D call. There are 11 residues in the CDR3. The V gene lost 2 bases and the J gene lost 6 bases, with 4 bases spanning the gap. Germline CDR1 MNHNY, CDR2 SVGAGI (reference sequence). The CDR3 region is CASSYRDGYTF. CDR3 bases: TGTGCCAGCAGTTACCGGGATGGCTACACCTTC.

This clone was seen a handful of times. The chain combines TRBV5-4 with TRBJ2-7; D may be TRBD1 (5 bases). The CDR3 is made up of 13 amino acids. Germline V gives CDR1 SGHNT, CDR2 YYREEE (reference sequence). Trimming left V 2 bases short and J 6 bases short, with 12 bases between. The CDR3 bases are TGTGCCAGCAGCTTTGACAGCCAGGGCGAGCAGTACTTC. Protein sequence: CASSFDSQGEQYF.

The gene calls are TRBV7-6 and TRBJ1-5; tentatively, D is TRBD1 (5 bases). V was shortened by 0 bases and J by 0 bases, with 12 bases between the two germline ends. Germline values: CDR1 SGHVS, CDR2 FNYEAQ. The CDR3 has 17 amino acids. In DNA, the CDR3 is TGTGCCAGCAGCTTAGCGGCGGGGGAATATAGCAATCAGCCCCAGCATTTT. It specifies CASSLAAGEYSNQPQHF.